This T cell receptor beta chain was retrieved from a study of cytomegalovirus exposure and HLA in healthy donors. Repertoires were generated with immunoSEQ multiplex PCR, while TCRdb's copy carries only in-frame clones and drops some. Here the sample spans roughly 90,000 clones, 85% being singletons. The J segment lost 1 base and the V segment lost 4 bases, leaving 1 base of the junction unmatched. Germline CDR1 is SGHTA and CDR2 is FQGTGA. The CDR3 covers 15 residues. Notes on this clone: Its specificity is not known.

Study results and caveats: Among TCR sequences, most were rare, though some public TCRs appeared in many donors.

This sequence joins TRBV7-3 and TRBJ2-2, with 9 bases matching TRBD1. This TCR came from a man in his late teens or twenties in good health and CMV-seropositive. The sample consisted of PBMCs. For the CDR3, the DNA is TGTGCCAGCAGCTGGGGACAGGGGAACACCGGGGAGCTGTTTTTT. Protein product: CASSWGQGNTGELFF. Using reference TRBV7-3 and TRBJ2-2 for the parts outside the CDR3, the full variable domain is GAGVSQTPSNKVTEKGKYVELRCDPISGHTALYWYRQSLGQGPEFLIYFQGTGAADDSGLPNDRFFAVRPEGSVSTLKIQRTERGDSAVYLCASSWGQGNTGELFFGEGSRLTVL.